This record concerns one T cell receptor beta chain sequence. Its antigen is as yet unknown. The data were obtained in a study of cytomegalovirus exposure and HLA in healthy donors. Whole-study context: Early on, a data release was issued that held 80 million to 90 million unique TCRs from HLA-typed donors. The study's findings and limits: The authors excluded some V segments, including TRBV6-2 and TRBV6-3, as indistinguishable.

A multiplex PCR was run with 60 Vbeta primers and 13 Jbeta primers. Sequenced by immunoSEQ multiplex PCR; TCRdb stores in-frame clones only, minus some. The sample shows 200,000 or so clones, about 88% of them seen only once. J lost 3 bases, V lost 0 bases, and 4 bases had no gene match. Germline V gene data show CDR1 as MNHEY and CDR2 as SVGAGI. CDR3 size: 15 residues. This cohort consisted of healthy bone marrow donors. The material sequenced was PBMCs. The genes are TRBV6-5 and TRBJ2-7; 8 bases match TRBD1. This TCR was sampled from a girl in the first two years of life in good health and CMV-seronegative. The CDR3 loop reads CASSYSLTGGYEQYF. DNA of the CDR3: TGTGCCAGCAGTTACTCTTTAACAGGGGGCTACGAGCAGTACTTC.